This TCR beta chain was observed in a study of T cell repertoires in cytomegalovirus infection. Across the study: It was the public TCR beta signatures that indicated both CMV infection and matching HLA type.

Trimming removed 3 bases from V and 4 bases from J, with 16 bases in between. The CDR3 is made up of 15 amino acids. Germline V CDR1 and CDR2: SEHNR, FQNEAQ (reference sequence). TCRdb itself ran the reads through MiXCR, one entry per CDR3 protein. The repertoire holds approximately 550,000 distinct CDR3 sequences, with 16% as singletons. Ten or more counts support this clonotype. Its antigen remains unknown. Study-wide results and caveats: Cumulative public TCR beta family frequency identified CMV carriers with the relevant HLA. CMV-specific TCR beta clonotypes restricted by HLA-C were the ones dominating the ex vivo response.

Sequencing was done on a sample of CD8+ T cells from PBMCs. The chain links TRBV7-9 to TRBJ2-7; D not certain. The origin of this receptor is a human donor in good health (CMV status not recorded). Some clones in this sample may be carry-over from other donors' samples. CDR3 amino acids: CASSFNILPSYEQYF. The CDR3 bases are TGTGCCAGCAGCTTTAACATACTACCGAGTTACGAGCAGTACTTC.